Below, 20 T cell receptor beta chains from the same sample are listed, as sequenced in a study of cytomegalovirus exposure and HLA in healthy donors. PCR primers comprised 60 Vbeta and 13 Jbeta primers. Only in-frame clones appear in the TCRdb table, and some are missing; sequencing was by immunoSEQ multiplex PCR. The sample contains 100,000 to 150,000 clones, about 74% of which appear only once. Sequenced: PBMCs. All receptors come from a man aged 35 to 55 in good health and CMV-seropositive.

This clone was recorded only once. The chain combines TRBV9 with TRBJ1-2; D unclear. Germline CDR1 is SGDLS and CDR2 is YYNGEE. The CDR3 runs to 14 residues. V lost 0 bases to trimming and J lost 4 bases, with 10 bases between them. The CDR3 DNA reads as TGTGCCAGCAGCGTAGGACTAAGTGGCTATGGCTACACCTTC. Protein product: CASSVGLSGYGYTF.

The chain has TRBV5-1 and TRBJ2-1; 9 positions match TRBD2. The length of the CDR3 is 15 residues. The ends lost 1 base at V and 4 bases at J; junction bases unmatched: 3. Looked up from germline, CDR1 is SGHRS and CDR2 is YFSETQ. The CDR3 DNA reads as TGCGCCAGCAGCTTGTTAGCGGGAGAGTACAATGAGCAGTTCTTC. This translates into CASSLLAGEYNEQFF. Variable domain in full (rest from reference TRBV5-1 and TRBJ2-1): KAGVTQTPRYLIKTRGQQVTLSCSPISGHRSVSWYQQTPGQGLQFLFEYFSETQRNKGNFPGRFSGRQFSNSRSEMNVSTLELGDSALYLCASSLLAGEYNEQFFGPGTRLTVL.

This clone was observed once. The chain joins TRBV5-4 to TRBJ2-7; D perhaps matches TRBD2 (7 bases). Trimming took 0 bases from V and 0 from J, leaving 10 bases between them. The CDR3 consists of 15 residues. Germline V gene lookup returns CDR1 SGHNT and CDR2 YYREEE (reference sequence). This CDR3 is CASSLGAGASYEQYF. CDR3 nucleotides: TGTGCCAGCAGCTTGGGGGCGGGGGCCTCCTACGAGCAGTACTTC.

Comment on this clone: Its ends do not fully match the called genes, so a read error is possible. The chain carries TRBV28 and TRBJ1-2; maybe TRBD1 (6 bases). The CDR3 loop spans 11 amino acids. Per the germline V gene, CDR1 is MDHEN and CDR2 is SYDVKM. CDR3 DNA sequence: TGTGCCAGCAGTTTGGGCAGGGGCTCCACCTTC. This codes for CASSLGRGSTF.

V is TRBV20-1 and J is TRBJ2-1; no clear D gene. CDR1 and CDR2 (germline): DFQATT, SNEGSKA (reference sequence). V lost 5 bases and J 4 bases, leaving 3 bases between the germline ends. This CDR3 has 10 residues. The chain's CDR3 is CSASYNEQFF. For the CDR3, the DNA is TGCAGTGCTTCATACAATGAGCAGTTCTTC.

The chain uses TRBV28 and TRBJ1-2; 8 nucleotides line up with TRBD1. The trim removed 10 bases at V and 3 bases at J, leaving 7 bases unmatched. Germline CDR1 is MDHEN and CDR2 is SYDVKM. This CDR3 is 13 amino acids long. This CDR3 reads CATQDRVDYGYTF. CDR3 DNA: TGTGCCACCCAGGACAGGGTGGACTATGGCTACACCTTC.

About this clone itself: Other DNA sequences in this sample translate to the same CDR3. V and J are TRBV6-5 and TRBJ2-7; 9 nucleotides line up with TRBD1. This CDR3 is 14 amino acids long. Germline lookup yields CDR1 MNHEY and CDR2 SVGAGI. V gave up 6 bases and J gave up 1 base; unmatched junction bases: 4. The CDR3 sequence: CASSRDRVSYEQYF. Here the CDR3 DNA reads TGTGCCAGCAGCAGGGACAGGGTGTCCTACGAGCAGTACTTC.

This sequence joins TRBV5-1 and TRBJ2-3; 8 nucleotides match TRBD1. The germline V gene has CDR1 SGHRS and CDR2 YFSETQ. Trimming cost V 0 bases and J 4 bases; bases outside gene matches: 10. This CDR3 contains 17 residues. The CDR3 region has the DNA TGCGCCAGCAGCTTGGATCCCCCAGGGGGCTTTCCAGATACGCAGTATTTT. Amino acid sequence: CASSLDPPGGFPDTQYF.

This chain links TRBV5-1 with TRBJ2-5; 7 bases align to TRBD1. CDR1 is SGHRS and CDR2 is YFSETQ in the germline V gene. The junction had 6 bases not matched to a gene; V was cut back by 4 bases and J by 3 bases. The CDR3 loop spans 14 amino acids. This CDR3 is CASSTRGQKETQYF. The CDR3 DNA reads as TGCGCCAGCAGCACCCGGGGACAGAAAGAGACCCAGTACTTC. Full variable domain (outside the CDR3, taken from reference TRBV5-1 and TRBJ2-5): KAGVTQTPRYLIKTRGQQVTLSCSPISGHRSVSWYQQTPGQGLQFLFEYFSETQRNKGNFPGRFSGRQFSNSRSEMNVSTLELGDSALYLCASSTRGQKETQYFGPGTRLLVL.

This clone has only one observation. The CDR3 DNA reads TGTGCCAGCAGTTTAGGTCAGGGCTTCACAGATACGCAGTATTTT. Protein sequence: CASSLGQGFTDTQYF. The chain uses TRBV27 and TRBJ2-3; D possibly corresponds to TRBD1 (5 bases). From germline, CDR1 is MNHEY and CDR2 SMNVEV (reference sequence). Between the trimmed V and J ends, which lost 2 bases and 2 bases, there was a span of 11 bases. This CDR3 has 15 residues.

The chain recombines TRBV14 with TRBJ1-2, with D tentatively TRBD1 (5 bases). CDR3 length: 13 amino acids. Trimming took off 2 bases at V and 7 bases at J, with 11 bases between the two ends. The germline V gene has CDR1 SGHDN and CDR2 FVKESK. The DNA of the CDR3 is TGTGCCAGCAGCCAACAGGGTCTTGGTGGCTACACCTTC. It is translated as CASSQQGLGGYTF.

The count of this clone is one. The chain couples TRBV7-9 to TRBJ2-3, with a weak D call TRBD2 (6 bases). Per germline, CDR1 SEHNR and CDR2 FQNEAQ (reference sequence). V dropped 5 bases and J dropped 4 bases, with 25 bases sitting between them. This CDR3 spans 18 amino acids. In nucleotides, the CDR3 is TGTGCCAGCAGCACTCCATCAGTAGGTCGGGACTGGGCAGATACGCAGTATTTT. Its protein product is CASSTPSVGRDWADTQYF.

V usage is TRBV5-1 and J usage is TRBJ2-5; weak D call: TRBD1 (6 bases). Trimming took 2 bases from V and 1 from J, leaving 15 bases between them. The CDR3 consists of 16 residues. Germline CDR1 and CDR2: SGHRS and YFSETQ. The CDR3 is CASSLSSDSPQETQYF. The CDR3 nucleotides are TGCGCCAGCAGCTTATCCTCGGACAGCCCCCAAGAGACCCAGTACTTC.

V gene TRBV11-1 combines with J gene TRBJ2-5, with D unclear. The CDR3 is made up of 14 amino acids. Per germline, CDR1 SGHAT and CDR2 FQDESV (reference sequence). The V and J ends lost 2 bases and 5 bases respectively, with 12 bases between them. This CDR3 reads CASSLRQAGETQYF. Written as DNA, the CDR3 is TGTGCCAGCAGCTTACGGCAGGCAGGCGAGACCCAGTACTTC.

This chain uses TRBV28 with TRBJ1-1; 8 bases align to TRBD1. Germline V lookup: CDR1 MDHEN, CDR2 SYDVKM. With V trimmed by 6 bases and J by 1 base, 4 bases remained unmatched. The CDR3 totals 14 residues. CDR3 bases: TGTGCCAGCAGAGTCGACAGGGGGAACACTGAAGCTTTCTTT. Protein product: CASRVDRGNTEAFF.

The V call is TRBV10-3, the J call TRBJ1-1; 7 bases line up with TRBD1. The CDR3 spans 16 residues. CDR1 is ENHRY and CDR2 is SYGVKD in the germline V gene. Trimming removed 10 bases from V and 0 bases from J; junction bases left unmatched: 14. The CDR3: CATRADPGQLNTEAFF. As DNA, the CDR3 is TGTGCCACCCGTGCGGACCCGGGACAGCTGAACACTGAAGCTTTCTTT.

The chain uses TRBV7-2 and TRBJ1-5; D might be TRBD1 (5 bases). The CDR3 spans 15 residues. The V end lost 1 base, the J end lost 3 bases, and 10 bases lay between the germline ends. Germline CDR1 is SGHTA and CDR2 is FQGNSA. The CDR3 protein is CASSLGGTHNQPQHF. DNA of the CDR3: TGTGCCAGCAGCTTAGGCGGGACTCACAATCAGCCCCAGCATTTT.

V and J are TRBV9 and TRBJ2-5; 8 nucleotides align to TRBD1. The J call could be wrong; TRBJ2-7 is a better fit for the DNA end. Germline CDR1 and CDR2: SGDLS and YYNGEE. This CDR3 contains 15 residues. CDR3 amino acids: CASSVGDRTSYEQYF. CDR3 nucleotide sequence: TGTGCCAGCAGCGTGGGGGACAGGACTTCCTACGAGCAGTACTTC.

Only a few counts were recorded for this clone. The J gene is TRBJ1-5, the V gene TRBV18; D remains ambiguous. Between the trimmed V and J ends, which lost 2 bases and 2 bases, there was a span of 10 bases. CDR3 size: 15 residues. In germline, CDR1 is KGHSH, CDR2 LQKENI. CDR3 region: CASSPGHRGNQPQHF. The DNA for the CDR3 is TGTGCCAGCTCACCAGGGCACAGAGGCAATCAGCCCCAGCATTTT.

The rearrangement uses TRBV4-1 and TRBJ2-2; 11 bases map to TRBD2. Germline V lookup: CDR1 MGHRA, CDR2 YSYEKL. This CDR3 spans 16 amino acids. The trim removed 7 bases at V and 4 bases at J, leaving 8 bases unmatched. Here the CDR3 reads CASKLLAGVGTGELFF. DNA for the CDR3: TGCGCCAGCAAACTACTAGCGGGGGTAGGCACCGGGGAGCTGTTTTTT.